Shown below are 29 T cell receptor beta chains from a single sample sequenced in a study of CD8 T cells in ankylosing spondylitis. A single record per CDR3 protein comes from TCRdb applying MiXCR to the 5' RACE reads. The table shows about 220,000 distinct CDR3 sequences, with about 10% occurring only once. Sequencing used blood, either unsorted or a sorted T cell fraction (not recorded which). All receptors derive from a male donor with ankylosing spondylitis or in good health (not recorded which).

This clonotype was picked up many times. This rearrangement joins TRBV12-3 or TRBV12-4 to TRBJ2-7, with TRBD1 as a possible D gene (6 bases). Trimming cost V 2 bases and J 3 bases, with 8 bases left between them. This CDR3 spans 13 amino acids. The CDR3 reads CASSLRGGYEQYF. The CDR3 DNA follows: TGTGCCAGCAGTTTAAGAGGGGGCTACGAGCAGTACTTC.

This clonotype was seen at least ten times. V is TRBV5-1 and J is TRBJ1-1, with 10 positions matching TRBD1. With V trimmed by 2 bases and J by 2 bases, 9 bases remained unmatched. The CDR3 is made up of 17 amino acids. Germline V gives CDR1 SGHRS, CDR2 YFSETQ. Written as DNA, the CDR3 is TGCGCCAGCAGCTTCGGGACAGGGGCCCTCCTTAACACTGAAGCTTTCTTT. As protein: CASSFGTGALLNTEAFF.

The chain has TRBV12-3 or TRBV12-4 and TRBJ2-5; 9 positions match TRBD2. After removal of 6 bases from V and 5 bases from J, the junction contained 7 bases not matched to a gene. CDR3 length: 14 amino acids. In DNA, the CDR3 is TGTGCCAGCAGGTCTAGCGGGGAAGGGGAGACCCAGTACTTC. Translated, it gives CASRSSGEGETQYF.

The table lists this clonotype with many counts. The chain links TRBV20-1 to TRBJ2-7; D perhaps matches TRBD1 (6 bases). V lost 8 bases and J 3 bases, leaving 14 bases between the germline ends. This CDR3 has 12 amino acids. Germline values: CDR1 DFQATT, CDR2 SNEGSKA (reference sequence). The DNA of the CDR3 is TGCAGTCCCTGGGGGCCGGACTACGAGCAGTACTTC. Residues: CSPWGPDYEQYF.

This clonotype showed up many times. The V and J genes are TRBV9 and TRBJ2-3, with 7 bases fitting TRBD1. This CDR3 is built from 16 residues. CDR1 and CDR2 from the germline V gene are SGDLS and YYNGEE. Unmatched junction bases numbered 8, after V lost 2 bases and J lost 2 bases. The CDR3 spells CASSVFRDRNTDTQYF. CDR3 coding DNA: TGTGCCAGCAGCGTCTTTCGGGACAGAAACACAGATACGCAGTATTTT.

The chain is built from TRBV20-1 and TRBJ2-1; possibly TRBD2 for D (6 bases). With 1 base removed from V and 6 bases from J, the gap between germline ends came to 16 bases. The CDR3 length is 15 residues. Germline-derived CDR1 and CDR2 are DFQATT and SNEGSKA (reference sequence). The CDR3 loop reads CSARVLRSGVNEQFF. CDR3 in DNA: TGCAGTGCTAGAGTTCTGAGGTCGGGGGTCAATGAGCAGTTCTTC.

This clonotype was seen a few times. The gene calls are TRBV7-3 and TRBJ1-5; D is uncertain. This CDR3 is built from 17 residues. The V and J ends lost 2 bases and 5 bases respectively, with 19 bases between them. CDR1 and CDR2 from the germline V gene are SGHTA and FQGTGA. For the CDR3, the DNA is TGTGCCAGCAGCTTAGGAGCAAAGAGATACAGCCATCAGCCCCAGCATTTT. This gives the protein CASSLGAKRYSHQPQHF.

This clonotype was detected only a few times. V and J are TRBV6-1 and TRBJ2-2, with TRBD1 matching over 7 bases. The CDR3 extends over 16 amino acids. Germline values: CDR1 MNHNS, CDR2 SASEGT. V lost 6 bases, J lost 2 bases, and 9 bases stayed unmatched. Written as DNA, the CDR3 is TGTGCCAGCAGACCCCCGGGACAGAGTAACACCGGGGAGCTGTTTTTT. It translates to CASRPPGQSNTGELFF.

This clonotype was picked up many times. The chain employs TRBV20-1 and TRBJ2-7; D not resolved. CDR3 length: 11 amino acids. Germline-derived CDR1 and CDR2 are DFQATT and SNEGSKA (reference sequence). Trimming left V 7 bases short and J 2 bases short, with 9 bases between. The CDR3 loop reads CSVYSTYEQYF. For the CDR3, the DNA is TGCAGTGTCTACTCAACCTACGAGCAGTACTTC.

This clonotype showed up many times. The V call is TRBV9, the J call TRBJ1-1; 7 nucleotides match TRBD1. Trimming cost V 0 bases and J 11 bases; bases outside gene matches: 16. From germline, CDR1 is SGDLS and CDR2 YYNGEE. This CDR3 is 16 amino acids long. As DNA, the CDR3 is TGTGCCAGCAGCGTAGAACAGGGGCCGCTAAGTTTCGGGGCTTTCTTT. Translating gives CASSVEQGPLSFGAFF.

This clonotype was recorded many times. V and J are TRBV2 and TRBJ1-2; maybe TRBD1 (5 bases). Trimming stripped 2 bases from V and 5 bases from J, with 12 bases between. Germline V gene data show CDR1 as SNHLY and CDR2 as FYNNEI. The CDR3 spans 14 residues. The CDR3 region is CASSEFSQGYGYTF. The CDR3, as DNA: TGTGCCAGCAGTGAATTTAGCCAGGGATATGGCTACACCTTC. Combining the CDR3 with reference TRBV2 and TRBJ1-2 gives the whole variable domain EPEVTQTPSHQVTQMGQEVILRCVPISNHLYFYWYRQILGQKVEFLVSFYNNEISEKSEIFDDQFSVERPDGSNFTLKIRSTKLEDSAMYFCASSEFSQGYGYTFGSGTRLTVV.

In this sample, this clonotype turned up many times. The chain joins TRBV20-1 to TRBJ2-4; D tentatively reads TRBD1 or TRBD2 (5 bases each). The CDR3 loop spans 13 amino acids. V was trimmed by 5 bases and J by 7 bases, leaving 15 bases between them. Germline V gives CDR1 DFQATT, CDR2 SNEGSKA (reference sequence). CDR3 in DNA: TGCAGTGCTTTAACCGGGACGGCGAACATTCAGTACTTC. Protein: CSALTGTANIQYF.

This clonotype has only a few counts. This chain connects TRBV7-3 to TRBJ2-1; 8 bases fit TRBD1. The V and J ends lost 5 bases and 7 bases, in that order; junction bases with no gene match: 7. Germline V gene data show CDR1 as SGHTA and CDR2 as FQGTGA. CDR3 length: 14 residues. CDR3 DNA sequence: TGTGCCAGCAGCCCCCAGGGGGCTCGTAATGAGCAGTTCTTC. This translates into CASSPQGARNEQFF.

This clonotype has more than one count but fewer than ten. The rearrangement links TRBV7-6 to TRBJ2-5; 12 nucleotides match TRBD2. This CDR3 is built from 16 residues. The junction had 3 bases not matched to a gene; V was cut back by 3 bases and J by 1 base. From germline, CDR1 is SGHVS and CDR2 FNYEAQ. CDR3 nucleotides: TGTGCCAGCAGCTTCGGACTAGCGGGGTCCCAAGAGACCCAGTACTTC. Its protein product is CASSFGLAGSQETQYF.

This clonotype was counted many times. The chain uses TRBV12-3 or TRBV12-4 and TRBJ1-1, with unresolved D. The CDR3 sequence is 12 residues long. Trimming shortened V by 6 bases and J by 3 bases, and 8 bases separated the two germline ends. CDR3 loop: CASRKRDTEAFF. For the CDR3, the DNA is TGTGCCAGCAGAAAAAGGGACACTGAAGCTTTCTTT.

The V and J genes are TRBV7-8 and TRBJ2-7; TRBD1 matches 7 bases. Germline V gene lookup returns CDR1 SGHVS and CDR2 FQNEAQ. The junction had 13 bases not matched to a gene; V was cut back by 5 bases and J by 3 bases. The CDR3 spans 16 residues. This CDR3 is CASSTRTGNPGYEQYF. The CDR3 DNA follows: TGTGCCAGCAGCACCCGGACAGGCAATCCGGGCTACGAGCAGTACTTC.

A few counts support this clonotype. The chain combines TRBV12-3 or TRBV12-4 with TRBJ1-3, with D maybe TRBD1 (5 bases). Trimming pared 5 bases from V and 0 bases from J, leaving 23 bases between. The length of the CDR3 is 19 residues. As DNA, the CDR3 is TGTGCCAGCAGTCCCCAAATTGGAGTGGGGGGAAGCTCTGGAAACACCATATATTTT. Translated: CASSPQIGVGGSSGNTIYF.

The chain recombines TRBV7-3 with TRBJ2-1, with 10 bases fitting TRBD2. Germline V CDR1 and CDR2: SGHTA, FQGTGA. This CDR3 is built from 15 residues. J lost 8 bases, V lost 4 bases, and 8 bases had no gene match. The CDR3 reads CASSSGLAVGDEQFF. In DNA form, the CDR3 reads TGTGCCAGCAGCTCCGGACTAGCGGTAGGCGATGAGCAGTTCTTC. Complete variable domain (other parts from reference TRBV7-3 and TRBJ2-1): GAGVSQTPSNKVTEKGKYVELRCDPISGHTALYWYRQSLGQGPEFLIYFQGTGAADDSGLPNDRFFAVRPEGSVSTLKIQRTERGDSAVYLCASSSGLAVGDEQFFGPGTRLTVL.

In its sample, this clonotype was seen many times. The gene calls are TRBV2 and TRBJ2-5; TRBD2 might be the D (6 bases). CDR3 size: 15 residues. CDR1 and CDR2 (germline): SNHLY, FYNNEI. V lost 8 bases and J 7 bases, leaving 23 bases between the germline ends. This CDR3 reads CASWAGTELRGTQYF. DNA of the CDR3: TGTGCCAGCTGGGCCGGGACTGAACTAAGAGGGACCCAGTACTTC.

This clonotype occurred many times. J is TRBJ2-6 and V is TRBV11-2, with a possible D match to TRBD2 (6 bases). The CDR3 runs to 18 residues. Trimming left V 1 base short and J 1 base short, with 14 bases between. The germline CDR1 and CDR2 sequences are SGHAT and FQNNGV. The CDR3: CASSLVRGGLSGANVLTF. DNA for the CDR3: TGTGCCAGCAGCTTAGTTAGGGGAGGCTTGTCTGGGGCCAACGTCCTGACTTTC.

V gene TRBV6-1 combines with J gene TRBJ2-2; D is ambiguous. Trimming shortened V by 6 bases and J by 9 bases, and 14 bases separated the two germline ends. The CDR3 has 13 residues. Per the germline V gene, CDR1 is MNHNS and CDR2 is SASEGT. For the CDR3, the DNA is TGTGCCAGCAGGCCGCCCATAGGGAGGGAGCTGTTTTTT. Protein product: CASRPPIGRELFF.

The chain recombines TRBV12-3 or TRBV12-4 with TRBJ2-6; D is ambiguous. CDR3 length equals 15 residues. Trimming pared 3 bases from V and 0 bases from J, leaving 6 bases between. The CDR3 reads CASSFQASGANVLTF. In nucleotides, the CDR3 is TGTGCCAGCAGTTTCCAAGCCTCTGGGGCCAACGTCCTGACTTTC.

The table lists this clonotype with many counts. The V gene is TRBV5-8, the J gene TRBJ2-3; possibly TRBD2 for D (6 bases). Germline values: CDR1 SGHTS, CDR2 YDEGEE. The CDR3 is 13 residues long. The germline V and J ends were trimmed by 5 bases and 1 base, with 8 bases remaining between them. The CDR3 region has the DNA TGTGCCAGCAGGACTAGAGGCACAGATACGCAGTATTTT. Encoded protein: CASRTRGTDTQYF.

In its sample, this clonotype was seen a few times. Here the CDR3 reads CASRVDTQYF. The CDR3 bases are TGTGCCAGCAGGGTCGATACGCAGTATTTT. The rearrangement uses TRBV2 and TRBJ2-3, with D unclear. This CDR3 region has 10 residues. From germline, CDR1 is SNHLY and CDR2 FYNNEI. Trimming left V 6 bases short and J 6 bases short, with 4 bases between.

The chain joins TRBV9 to TRBJ2-5, with 7 bases fitting TRBD2. The length of the CDR3 is 16 residues. The ends lost 4 bases at V and 5 bases at J; junction bases unmatched: 14. Germline-derived CDR1 and CDR2 are SGDLS and YYNGEE. The CDR3 reads CASSSPGGALLETQYF. CDR3 DNA: TGTGCCAGCAGCTCACCGGGAGGCGCCCTCCTTGAGACCCAGTACTTC.

This clonotype showed up many times. The CDR3 region is CASSAWRDTDTQYF. DNA for the CDR3: TGTGCCAGCAGTGCCTGGCGGGACACAGATACGCAGTATTTT. This chain uses TRBV2 with TRBJ2-3; perhaps TRBD2 as D (6 bases). The CDR3 has 14 amino acids. Looked up from germline, CDR1 is SNHLY and CDR2 is FYNNEI. Trimming took 4 bases from V and 2 from J, leaving 10 bases between them. The full variable domain, with the rest looked up from reference TRBV2 and TRBJ2-3, is EPEVTQTPSHQVTQMGQEVILRCVPISNHLYFYWYRQILGQKVEFLVSFYNNEISEKSEIFDDQFSVERPDGSNFTLKIRSTKLEDSAMYFCASSAWRDTDTQYFGPGTRLTVL.

Many counts were recorded for this clonotype. The rearrangement links TRBV6-5 to TRBJ1-1, with TRBD1 matching 8 bases. The CDR3 sequence is 14 residues long. Germline V gene data show CDR1 as MNHEY and CDR2 as SVGAGI. Trimming at V came to 2 bases and at J to 5 bases, leaving 4 bases not matched to a gene. CDR3 bases: TGTGCCAGCAGTTACCAACAGGGGGTGACTGAAGCTTTCTTT. Its protein product is CASSYQQGVTEAFF.

The chain employs TRBV12-3 or TRBV12-4 and TRBJ1-5, with D perhaps TRBD1 (6 bases). Trimming removed 6 bases at V and 7 bases at J, with 13 bases between. The CDR3 is 13 residues long. CDR3 DNA: TGTGCCAGCAGCTTACAGGGAGGCCAGCCCCAGCATTTT. Its protein is CASSLQGGQPQHF.

This clonotype occurred many times. This chain joins TRBV9 and TRBJ2-2; TRBD1 matches at 7 bases. CDR3 size: 14 residues. J lost 3 bases, V lost 6 bases, and 5 bases had no gene match. In germline, CDR1 is SGDLS, CDR2 YYNGEE. The CDR3 coding sequence is TGTGCCAGCACGCTACAGGGGCACACCGGGGAGCTGTTTTTT. Translating it yields CASTLQGHTGELFF.